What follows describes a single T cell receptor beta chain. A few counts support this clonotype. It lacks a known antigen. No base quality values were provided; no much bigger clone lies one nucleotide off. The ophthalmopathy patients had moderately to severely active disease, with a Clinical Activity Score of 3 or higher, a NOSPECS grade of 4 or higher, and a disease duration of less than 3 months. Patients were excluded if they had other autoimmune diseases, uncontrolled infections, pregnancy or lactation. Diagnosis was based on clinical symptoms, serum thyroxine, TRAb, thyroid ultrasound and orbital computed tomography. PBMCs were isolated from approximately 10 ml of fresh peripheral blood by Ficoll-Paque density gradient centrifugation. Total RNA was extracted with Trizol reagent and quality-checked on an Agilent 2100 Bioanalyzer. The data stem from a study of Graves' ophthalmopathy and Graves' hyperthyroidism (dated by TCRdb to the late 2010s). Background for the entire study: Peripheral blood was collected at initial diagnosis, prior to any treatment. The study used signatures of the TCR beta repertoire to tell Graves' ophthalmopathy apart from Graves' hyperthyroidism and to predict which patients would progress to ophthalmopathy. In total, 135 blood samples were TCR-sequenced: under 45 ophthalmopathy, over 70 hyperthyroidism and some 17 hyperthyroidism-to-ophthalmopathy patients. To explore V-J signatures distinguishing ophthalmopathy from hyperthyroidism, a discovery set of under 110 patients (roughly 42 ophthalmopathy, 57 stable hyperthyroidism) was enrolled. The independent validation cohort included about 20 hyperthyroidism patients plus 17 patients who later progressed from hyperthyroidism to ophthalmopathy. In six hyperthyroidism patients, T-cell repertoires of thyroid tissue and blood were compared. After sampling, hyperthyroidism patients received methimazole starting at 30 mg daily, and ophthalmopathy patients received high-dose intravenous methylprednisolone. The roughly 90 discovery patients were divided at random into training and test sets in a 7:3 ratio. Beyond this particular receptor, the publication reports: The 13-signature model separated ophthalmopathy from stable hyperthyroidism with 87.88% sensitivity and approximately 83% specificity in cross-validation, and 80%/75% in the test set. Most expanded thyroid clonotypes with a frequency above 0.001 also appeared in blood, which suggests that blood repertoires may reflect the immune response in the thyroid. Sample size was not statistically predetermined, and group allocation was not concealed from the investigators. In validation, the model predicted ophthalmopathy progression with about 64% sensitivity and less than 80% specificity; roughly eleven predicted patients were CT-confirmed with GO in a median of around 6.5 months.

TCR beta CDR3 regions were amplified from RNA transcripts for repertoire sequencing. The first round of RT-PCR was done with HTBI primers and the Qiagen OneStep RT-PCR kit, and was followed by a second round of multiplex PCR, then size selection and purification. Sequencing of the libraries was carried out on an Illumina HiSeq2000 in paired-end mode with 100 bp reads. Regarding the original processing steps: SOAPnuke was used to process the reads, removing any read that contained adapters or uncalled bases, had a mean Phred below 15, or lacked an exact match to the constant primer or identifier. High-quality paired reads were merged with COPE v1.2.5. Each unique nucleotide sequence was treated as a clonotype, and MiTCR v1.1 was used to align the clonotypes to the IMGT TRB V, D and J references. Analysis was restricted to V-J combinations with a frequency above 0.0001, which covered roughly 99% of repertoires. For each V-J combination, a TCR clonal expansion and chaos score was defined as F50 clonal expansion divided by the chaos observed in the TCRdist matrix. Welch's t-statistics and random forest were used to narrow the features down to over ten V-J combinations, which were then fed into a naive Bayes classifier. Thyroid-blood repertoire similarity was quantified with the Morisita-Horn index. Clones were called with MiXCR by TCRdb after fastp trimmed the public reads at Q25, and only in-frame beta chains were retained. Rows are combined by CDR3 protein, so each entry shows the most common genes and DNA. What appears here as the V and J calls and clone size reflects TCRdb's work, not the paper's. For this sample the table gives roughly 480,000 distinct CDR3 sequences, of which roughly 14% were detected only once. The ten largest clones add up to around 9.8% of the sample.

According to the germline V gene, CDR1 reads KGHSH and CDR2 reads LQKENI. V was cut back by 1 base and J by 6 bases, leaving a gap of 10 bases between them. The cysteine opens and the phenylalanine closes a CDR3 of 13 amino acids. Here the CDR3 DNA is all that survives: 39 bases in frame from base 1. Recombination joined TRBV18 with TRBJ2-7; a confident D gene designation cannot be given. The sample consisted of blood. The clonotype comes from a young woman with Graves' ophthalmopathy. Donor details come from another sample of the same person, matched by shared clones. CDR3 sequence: CASSPQNTAEQYF. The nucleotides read TGTGCCAGCTCACCACAAAACACGGCCGAGCAGTACTTC.